The text below deals with one T cell receptor (beta chain). Its antigen remains undetermined. No much larger clone is present one base from it, and per-base qualities are unavailable. A total of 25 to 30 patients with locally advanced or metastatic urothelial carcinoma, treated at Memorial Sloan Kettering on a trial protocol, made up the cohort. Peripheral blood mononuclear cells were collected pretreatment and during treatment, at between 1 and 8 total time points per patient. The Qiagen DNeasy Blood extraction kit was used to purify genomic DNA from total PBMCs and tumor samples. PBMCs were collected pretreatment and during treatment, and were isolated and stored as previously described. This specimen belongs to a study of PD-L1 blockade in urothelial cancer (dated by TCRdb to 2016 to 2017). With regard to the full study: Every patient began therapy at some point between 2013 and 2015 and was given atezolizumab 1,200 mg intravenously every 3 weeks. An ECOG performance status of 0 or 1 was recorded for the patients, and 0 to 3 prior chemotherapy regimens had been received by the patients. Blood samples yielded a median of approximately 150,000 T cells and roughly 80,000 unique TCRs, with median clonality approximately 0.08. The study, an exploratory multi-omic analysis, examined somatic, immune and clinical correlates of response to PD-L1 blockade with atezolizumab in urothelial cancer. Pretreatment blood TCR-seq was available for under 35 patients, at least one posttreatment blood collection was obtained for some 24 patients, and tumor TCR-seq was available for some 24 patients. Whole exome sequencing and RNA sequencing of pretreatment tumors were performed alongside TCR sequencing in the same patients. TCR sequencing covered pretreatment tumor samples and matched, serially collected peripheral blood taken before and after atezolizumab treatment. Durable clinical benefit was defined as progression-free survival longer than 6 months, and TCR features were also tested against progression-free and overall survival. Blood samples were analyzed at 3 weeks after treatment start (second dose) and at 6 weeks after treatment start. Durable clinical benefit was achieved by nine patients but not by the remaining 20. About 85% of the 29 patients were identified as males with urothelial cancer of bladder origin, and a prior smoking history was reported by 18 of 29 patients. Study-wide conclusions, independent of this receptor: A pretreatment peripheral blood TCR clonality below the median was linked to improved progression-free and overall survival. Among patients with durable benefit, tumor-associated TCR clones showed greater expansion in peripheral blood 3 weeks after treatment started (n ≈ 23, p = 0.022). Small sample size (n of about 29) and many exploratory analyses mean the results are intended to be hypothesis-generating.

Synthetic TCR analog templates were spiked into each PCR so that absolute template abundance could be estimated from read counts. The immunoSEQ assay was used to amplify TCRbeta CDR3 regions from genomic DNA with bias-controlled V and J gene primers. Sequencing of rearranged TCRbeta segments was performed at approximately 20X coverage. Per the original workflow: Clustering was used to correct sequencing errors, and CDR3s were annotated against IMGT so that V, D and J genes could be assigned. Out-of-frame and stop-codon sequences were excluded, and only productive TCRbeta rearrangements were used in downstream analyses. Clonality was computed as one minus Shannon entropy normalized by the log of the number of unique productive sequences. Clones differing between time points or between blood and tumor were identified by Fisher's exact test with Benjamini-Hochberg correction at adjusted p below 0.01. Sourced from immuneACCESS, this table was stored by TCRdb with only in-frame sequences that have V and J called. A share of the clones is absent; for the studies checked, an unresolved V gene accounts for under half, and the remainder has no known explanation. That table furnishes V, J and clone size, whereas the DNA furnished D and trimming. The sample yields more than 30,000 clones; around 89% were counted once. The top ten clones comprise 1.5% to 2.5% of the sample.

The CDR3 goes from the cysteine to the phenylalanine over 15 residues. The sequence is cut down to CDR3 DNA, 45 bases in frame from base 1. V has 4 bases trimmed and J has 2 bases trimmed; junction bases matching no gene number 5. CDR1 and CDR2, per the germline V gene, are SGDLS and YYNGEE. In this chain, TRBV9 is recombined with TRBJ1-4; TRBD1 aligns with 7 central bases. This clonotype was obtained from a man between 60 and 70 years old with urothelial cancer. Here the sequenced sample was PBMCs, taken around atezolizumab (anti-PD-L1) treatment. Here is the DNA: TGTGCCAGCAGCTCACAACAGGGGACTAATGAAAAACTGTTTTTT. Its coded protein is CASSSQQGTNEKLFF.